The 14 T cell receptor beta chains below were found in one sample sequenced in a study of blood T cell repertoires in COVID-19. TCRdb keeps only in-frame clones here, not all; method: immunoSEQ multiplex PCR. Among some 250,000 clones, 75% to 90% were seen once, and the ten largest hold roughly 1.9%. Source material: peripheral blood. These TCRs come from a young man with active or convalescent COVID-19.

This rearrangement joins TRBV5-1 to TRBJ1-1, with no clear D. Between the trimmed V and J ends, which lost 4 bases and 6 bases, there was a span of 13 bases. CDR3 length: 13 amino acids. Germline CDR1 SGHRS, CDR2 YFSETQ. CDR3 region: CASSRNRESEAFF. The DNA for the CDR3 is TGCGCCAGCAGCCGTAACCGGGAGTCTGAAGCTTTCTTT.

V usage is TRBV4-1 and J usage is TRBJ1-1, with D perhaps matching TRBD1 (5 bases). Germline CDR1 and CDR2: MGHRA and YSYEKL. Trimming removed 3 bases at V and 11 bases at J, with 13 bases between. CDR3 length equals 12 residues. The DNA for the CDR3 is TGCGCCAGCAGCCACTTAGGGGTCGGGGCTTTCTTT. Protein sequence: CASSHLGVGAFF.

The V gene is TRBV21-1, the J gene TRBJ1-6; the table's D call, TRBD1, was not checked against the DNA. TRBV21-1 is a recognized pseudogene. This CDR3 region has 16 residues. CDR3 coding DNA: TGTGCCAGCAGCAAGTCTCCAGGGACCTATAATTCACCCCTCCACTTT. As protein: CASSKSPGTYNSPLHF.

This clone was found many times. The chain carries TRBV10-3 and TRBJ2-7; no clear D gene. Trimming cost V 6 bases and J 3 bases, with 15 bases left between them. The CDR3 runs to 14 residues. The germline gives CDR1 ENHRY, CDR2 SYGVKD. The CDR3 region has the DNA TGTGCCATCAGGGCCGATTTGGTATACTACGAGCAGTACTTC. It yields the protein CAIRADLVYYEQYF.

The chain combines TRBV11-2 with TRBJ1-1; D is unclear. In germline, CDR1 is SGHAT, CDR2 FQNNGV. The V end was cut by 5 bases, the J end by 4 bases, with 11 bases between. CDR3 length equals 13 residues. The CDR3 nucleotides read TGTGCCAGCAGCCCGAGAAGAGGCACTGAAGCTTTCTTT. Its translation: CASSPRRGTEAFF. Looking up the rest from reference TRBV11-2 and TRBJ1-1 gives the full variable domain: EAGVAQSPRYKIIEKRQSVAFWCNPISGHATLYWYQQILGQGPKLLIQFQNNGVVDDSQLPKDRFSAERLKGVDSTLKIQPAKLEDSAVYLCASSPRRGTEAFFGQGTRLTVV.

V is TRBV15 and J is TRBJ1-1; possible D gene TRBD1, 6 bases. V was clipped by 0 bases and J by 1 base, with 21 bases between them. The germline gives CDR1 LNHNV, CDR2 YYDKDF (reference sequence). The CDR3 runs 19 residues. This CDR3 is CATSRDLATGLGSNTEAFF. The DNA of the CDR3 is TGTGCCACCAGCAGAGATCTTGCGACAGGATTGGGGTCGAACACTGAAGCTTTCTTT.

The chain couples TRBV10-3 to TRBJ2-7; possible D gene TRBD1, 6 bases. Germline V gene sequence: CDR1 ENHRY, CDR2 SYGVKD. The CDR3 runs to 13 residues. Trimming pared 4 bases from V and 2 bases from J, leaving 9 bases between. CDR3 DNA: TGTGCCATCAGTGGGACAGAAGCCTACGAGCAGTACTTC. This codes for CAISGTEAYEQYF.

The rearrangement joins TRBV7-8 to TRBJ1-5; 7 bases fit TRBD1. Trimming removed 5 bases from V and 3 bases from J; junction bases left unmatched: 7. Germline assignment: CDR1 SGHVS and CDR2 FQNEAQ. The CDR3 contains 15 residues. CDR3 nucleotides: TGTGCCAGCAGCCAAGCCAGGGGGTACAATCAGCCCCAGCATTTT. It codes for CASSQARGYNQPQHF.

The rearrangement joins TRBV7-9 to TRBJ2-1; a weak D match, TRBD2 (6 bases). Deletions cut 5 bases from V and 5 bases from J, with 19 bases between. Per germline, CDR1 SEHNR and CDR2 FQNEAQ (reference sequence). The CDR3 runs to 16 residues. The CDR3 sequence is CASSHLRGSEHNEQFF. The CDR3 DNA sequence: TGTGCCAGCAGCCACCTCCGGGGGTCAGAACACAATGAGCAGTTCTTC.

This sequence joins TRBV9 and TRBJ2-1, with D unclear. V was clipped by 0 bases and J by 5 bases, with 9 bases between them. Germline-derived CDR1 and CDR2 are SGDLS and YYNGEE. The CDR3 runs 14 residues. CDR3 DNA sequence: TGTGCCAGCAGCGTAGTGGGCAGCCACAATGAGCAGTTCTTC. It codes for CASSVVGSHNEQFF.

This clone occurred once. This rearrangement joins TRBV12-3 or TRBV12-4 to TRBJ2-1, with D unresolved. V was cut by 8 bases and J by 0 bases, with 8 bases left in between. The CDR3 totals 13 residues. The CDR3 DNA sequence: TGTGCCAGCTATGGTAGCTCCTACAATGAGCAGTTCTTC. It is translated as CASYGSSYNEQFF.

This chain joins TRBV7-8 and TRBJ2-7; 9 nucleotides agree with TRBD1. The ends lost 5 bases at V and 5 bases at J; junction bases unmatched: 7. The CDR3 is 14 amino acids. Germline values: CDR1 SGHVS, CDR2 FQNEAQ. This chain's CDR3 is CASSLTGGGNEQYF. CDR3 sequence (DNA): TGTGCCAGCAGCCTAACAGGGGGCGGAAACGAGCAGTACTTC. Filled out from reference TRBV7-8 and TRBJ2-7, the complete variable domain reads GAGVSQSPRYKVAKRGQDVALRCDPISGHVSLFWYQQALGQGPEFLTYFQNEAQLDKSGLPSDRFFAERPEGSVSTLKIQRTQQEDSAVYLCASSLTGGGNEQYFGPGTRLTVT.

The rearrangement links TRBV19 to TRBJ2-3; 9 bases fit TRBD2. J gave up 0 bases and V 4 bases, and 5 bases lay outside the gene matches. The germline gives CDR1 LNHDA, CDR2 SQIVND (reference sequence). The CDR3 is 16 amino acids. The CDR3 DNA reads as TGTGCCAGTAGTACACCGGGACTAGCTAGCACAGATACGCAGTATTTT. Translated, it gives CASSTPGLASTDTQYF.

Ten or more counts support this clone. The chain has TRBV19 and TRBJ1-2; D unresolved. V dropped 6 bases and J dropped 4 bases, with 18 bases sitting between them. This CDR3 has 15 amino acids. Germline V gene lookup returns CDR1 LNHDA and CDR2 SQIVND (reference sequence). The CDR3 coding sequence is TGTGCCAGTAGCATAAATTCCCCGGGGAGCTATGGCTACACCTTC. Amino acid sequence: CASSINSPGSYGYTF.